This T cell receptor beta chain was retrieved from a study of blood T cell repertoires in COVID-19. Background on the study: Both acute and convalescent COVID-19 samples were obtained from the United States, Italy and Spain. The cDNA or gDNA used as material had been derived from T cells, B-cell-depleted T cells, or PBMCs.

Original processing methods: Amplification of reference gene primers provided the estimated nucleated cell counts. Clones were read by immunoSEQ multiplex PCR, and TCRdb kept only the in-frame ones, dropping some. V, J and clone size derive from that table, while D and trimming were established from the DNA sequence. Among roughly 71,000 clones listed, under 90% were seen once. The germline V gene has CDR1 SQVTM and CDR2 ANQGSEA. Trimming took 2 bases from V and 6 from J, leaving 14 bases between them. This CDR3 spans 13 amino acids. The sample consisted of peripheral blood. This TCR came from a man aged 70-80 years who had recovered from COVID-19. J is TRBJ2-7 and V is TRBV29-1, with a possible D match to TRBD2 (6 bases). Here the CDR3 reads CSVEFTAGREQYF. In DNA, the CDR3 is TGCAGCGTTGAATTCACGGCGGGGCGCGAGCAGTACTTC.